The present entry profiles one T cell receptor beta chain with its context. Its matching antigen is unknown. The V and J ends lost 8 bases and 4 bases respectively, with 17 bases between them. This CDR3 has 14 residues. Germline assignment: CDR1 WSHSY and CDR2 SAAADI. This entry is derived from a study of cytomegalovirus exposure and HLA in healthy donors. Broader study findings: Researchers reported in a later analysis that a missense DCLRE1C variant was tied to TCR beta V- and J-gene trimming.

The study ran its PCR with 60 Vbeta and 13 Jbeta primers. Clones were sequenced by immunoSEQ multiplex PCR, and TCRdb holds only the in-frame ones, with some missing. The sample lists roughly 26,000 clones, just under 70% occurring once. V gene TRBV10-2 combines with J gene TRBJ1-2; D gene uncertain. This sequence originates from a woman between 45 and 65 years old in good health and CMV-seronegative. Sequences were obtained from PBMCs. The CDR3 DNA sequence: TGCGCCAGCTGCGGGGTCCTAGACTCCTATGGCTACACCTTC. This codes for CASCGVLDSYGYTF.